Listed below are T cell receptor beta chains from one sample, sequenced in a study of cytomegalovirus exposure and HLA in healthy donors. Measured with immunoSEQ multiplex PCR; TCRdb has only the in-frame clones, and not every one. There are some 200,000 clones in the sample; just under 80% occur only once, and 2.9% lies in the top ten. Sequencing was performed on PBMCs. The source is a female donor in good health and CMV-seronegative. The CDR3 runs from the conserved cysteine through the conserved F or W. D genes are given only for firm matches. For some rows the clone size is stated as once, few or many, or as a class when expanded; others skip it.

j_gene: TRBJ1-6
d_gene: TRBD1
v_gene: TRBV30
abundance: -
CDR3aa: CAWSVRGRDSPLHF
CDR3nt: TGTGCCTGGAGTGTCAGGGGGCGCGATTCACCCCTCCACTTT

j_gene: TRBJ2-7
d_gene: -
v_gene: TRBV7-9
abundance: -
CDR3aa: CSSSLQQGTHEQYF
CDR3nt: TGTTCCAGCAGCTTACAGCAGGGCACCCACGAGCAGTACTTC

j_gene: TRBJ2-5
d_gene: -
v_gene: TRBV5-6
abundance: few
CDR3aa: CASSSRPLVLQTQYF
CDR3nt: TGTGCCAGCAGCTCCCGCCCTCTAGTTTTACAGACCCAGTACTTC

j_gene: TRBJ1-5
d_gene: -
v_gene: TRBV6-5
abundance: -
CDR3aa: CASSHRGERPQHF
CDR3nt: TGTGCCAGCAGTCACCGAGGTGAACGGCCCCAGCATTTT

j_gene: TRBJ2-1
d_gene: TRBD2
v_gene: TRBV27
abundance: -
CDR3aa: CASRGGYSYNEQFF
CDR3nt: TGTGCCAGCAGGGGAGGGTACTCCTACAATGAGCAGTTCTTC

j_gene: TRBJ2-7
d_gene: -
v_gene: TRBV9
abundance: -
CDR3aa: CASSTQSSDSYEQYF
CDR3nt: TGTGCCAGCAGCACGCAATCTAGCGACTCCTACGAGCAGTACTTC

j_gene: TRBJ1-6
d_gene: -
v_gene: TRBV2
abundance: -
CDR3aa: CASSDYGFVSPLHF
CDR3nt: TGTGCCAGCAGTGACTACGGTTTTGTTTCACCCCTCCACTTT

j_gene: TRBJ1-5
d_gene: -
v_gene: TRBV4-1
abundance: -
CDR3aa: CASSSRLGNQPQHF
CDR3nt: TGCGCCAGCAGCTCGCGTTTGGGCAATCAGCCCCAGCATTTT

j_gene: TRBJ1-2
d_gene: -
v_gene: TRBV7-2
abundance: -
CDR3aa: CASSNSNYGYTF
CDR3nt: TGTGCCAGCAGTAATTCTAACTATGGCTACACCTTC

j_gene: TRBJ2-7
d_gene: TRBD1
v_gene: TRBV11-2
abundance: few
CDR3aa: CASSPGQGREQYF
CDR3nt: TGTGCCAGCAGCCCGGGACAGGGTAGAGAGCAGTACTTC

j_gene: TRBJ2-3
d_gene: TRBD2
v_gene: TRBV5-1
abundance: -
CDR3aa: CASSRTSGISTDTQYF
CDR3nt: TGCGCCAGCAGTAGGACTAGCGGGATCAGCACAGATACGCAGTATTTT

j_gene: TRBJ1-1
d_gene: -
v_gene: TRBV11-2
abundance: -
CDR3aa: CASSPPTGLNTEAFF
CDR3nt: TGTGCCAGCAGCCCGCCAACAGGGTTGAACACTGAAGCTTTCTTT

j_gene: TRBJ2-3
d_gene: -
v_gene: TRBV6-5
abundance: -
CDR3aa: CASRRERPPDTQYF
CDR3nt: TGTGCCAGCCGCCGGGAGAGGCCCCCAGATACGCAGTATTTT

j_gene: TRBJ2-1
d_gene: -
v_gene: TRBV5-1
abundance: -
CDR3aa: CASSLGSSSNEQFF
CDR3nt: TGCGCCAGCAGCTTGGGGAGTAGCAGTAATGAGCAGTTCTTC

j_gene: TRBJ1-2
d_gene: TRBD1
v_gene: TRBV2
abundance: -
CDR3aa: CASRLTGGVPFGGYTF
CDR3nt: TGTGCCAGCAGGTTGACAGGGGGCGTCCCCTTTGGCGGCTACACCTTC

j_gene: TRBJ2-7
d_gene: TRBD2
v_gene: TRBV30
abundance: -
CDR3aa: CAWSFRWTSGEPYEQYF
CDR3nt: TGTGCCTGGAGTTTCCGATGGACTAGCGGGGAGCCCTACGAGCAGTACTTC

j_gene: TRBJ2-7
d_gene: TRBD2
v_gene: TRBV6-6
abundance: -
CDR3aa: CASSYSIAGGNEQYF
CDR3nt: TGTGCCAGCAGTTACTCGATTGCGGGGGGCAACGAGCAGTACTTC

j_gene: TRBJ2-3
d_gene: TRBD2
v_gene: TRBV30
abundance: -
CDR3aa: CAWRGSGGAYTQYF
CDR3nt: TGTGCCTGGAGAGGTAGCGGGGGGGCGTATACGCAGTATTTT

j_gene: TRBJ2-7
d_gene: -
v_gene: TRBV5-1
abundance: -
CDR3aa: CASSSRTDTPEQYF
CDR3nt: TGCGCCAGCAGCTCACGAACAGACACGCCCGAGCAGTACTTC

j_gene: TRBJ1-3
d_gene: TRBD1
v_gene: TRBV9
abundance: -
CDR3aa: CASTRGGASPNTIYF
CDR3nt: TGTGCCAGCACCCGAGGGGGCGCGAGCCCAAACACCATATATTTT

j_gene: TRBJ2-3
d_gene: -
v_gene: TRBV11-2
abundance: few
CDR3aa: CASRGKEGPGTDTQYF
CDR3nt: TGTGCCAGCAGGGGGAAGGAGGGCCCCGGCACAGATACGCAGTATTTT

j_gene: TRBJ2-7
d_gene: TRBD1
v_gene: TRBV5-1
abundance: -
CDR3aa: CASSLHPGQAYEQYF
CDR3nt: TGCGCCAGCAGCTTACACCCGGGACAGGCCTACGAGCAGTACTTC

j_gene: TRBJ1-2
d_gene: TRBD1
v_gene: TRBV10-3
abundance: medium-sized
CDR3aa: CAIRTGTGINYGYTF
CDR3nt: TGTGCCATCAGAACCGGGACAGGAATTAACTATGGCTACACCTTC

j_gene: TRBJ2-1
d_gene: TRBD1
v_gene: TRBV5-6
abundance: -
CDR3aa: CASSLAPGQGAHNEQFF
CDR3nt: TGTGCCAGCAGCTTGGCTCCCGGACAGGGGGCGCATAATGAGCAGTTCTTC

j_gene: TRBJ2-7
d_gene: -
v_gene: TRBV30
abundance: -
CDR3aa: CAWRPPGHGLYEQYF
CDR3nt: TGTGCCTGGAGGCCTCCGGGACACGGTCTCTACGAGCAGTACTTC

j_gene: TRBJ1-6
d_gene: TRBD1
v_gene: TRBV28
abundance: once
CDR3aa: CASSSEDRGNSPLHF
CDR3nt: TGTGCCAGCAGCTCTGAGGACAGGGGTAATTCACCCCTCCACTTT

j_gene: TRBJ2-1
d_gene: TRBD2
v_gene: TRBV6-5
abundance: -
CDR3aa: CASTTGLENSHEQFF
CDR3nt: TGTGCCAGCACCACTGGACTAGAAAATAGCCATGAGCAGTTCTTC

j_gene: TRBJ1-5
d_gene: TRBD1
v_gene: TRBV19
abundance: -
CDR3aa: CASSMVGDRGWNQPQHF
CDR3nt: TGTGCCAGTAGTATGGTCGGGGACAGGGGGTGGAATCAGCCCCAGCATTTT

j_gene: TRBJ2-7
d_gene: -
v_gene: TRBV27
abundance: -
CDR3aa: CASSLRRLGVTGAEQYF
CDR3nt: TGTGCCAGCAGTCTCCGGAGACTAGGGGTCACCGGCGCCGAGCAGTACTTC

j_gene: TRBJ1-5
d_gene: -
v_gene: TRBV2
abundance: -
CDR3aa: CASRPVLSNQPQHF
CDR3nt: TGTGCCAGCAGGCCGGTTCTTAGCAATCAGCCCCAGCATTTT

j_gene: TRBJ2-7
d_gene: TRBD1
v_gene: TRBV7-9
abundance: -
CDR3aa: CASKGVGRGFYEQYF
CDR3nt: TGTGCCAGCAAGGGGGTTGGCAGGGGGTTCTACGAGCAGTACTTC

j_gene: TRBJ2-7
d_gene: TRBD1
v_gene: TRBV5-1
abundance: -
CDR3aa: CASSSESGTGLYEQYF
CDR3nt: TGCGCCAGCAGCTCGGAGAGTGGGACAGGGCTTTACGAGCAGTACTTC

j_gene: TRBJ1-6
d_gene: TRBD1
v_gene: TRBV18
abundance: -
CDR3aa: CASSPFTGESSPLHF
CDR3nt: TGTGCCAGCTCACCATTCACAGGGGAGAGTTCACCCCTCCACTTT

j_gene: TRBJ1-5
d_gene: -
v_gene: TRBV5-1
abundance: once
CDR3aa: CASSLGGGDQPQHF
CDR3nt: TGCGCCAGCAGCTTGGGTGGGGGGGACCAGCCCCAGCATTTT

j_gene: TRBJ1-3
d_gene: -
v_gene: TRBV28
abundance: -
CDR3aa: CASSLLRDIGNTIYF
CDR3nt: TGTGCCAGCAGTTTACTCCGGGACATAGGAAACACCATATATTTT

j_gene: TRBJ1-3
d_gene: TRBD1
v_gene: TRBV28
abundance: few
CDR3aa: CASSLLGGQGAGNTIYF
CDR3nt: TGTGCCAGCAGTTTATTGGGGGGACAGGGGGCAGGAAACACCATATATTTT

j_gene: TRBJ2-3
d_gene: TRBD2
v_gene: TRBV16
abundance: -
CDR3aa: CASSDTSGRPRTDTQYF
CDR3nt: TGTGCCAGCAGCGACACTAGCGGGAGGCCTCGCACAGATACGCAGTATTTT

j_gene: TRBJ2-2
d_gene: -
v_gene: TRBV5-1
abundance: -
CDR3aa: CASSPSAPGTGELFF
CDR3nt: TGCGCCAGCAGCCCTTCTGCACCGGGCACCGGGGAGCTGTTTTTT

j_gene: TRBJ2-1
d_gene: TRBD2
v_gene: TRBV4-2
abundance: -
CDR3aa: CASSQDREVAGDKYNEQFF
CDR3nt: TGTGCCAGCAGCCAAGATCGGGAAGTAGCGGGAGATAAATACAATGAGCAGTTCTTC

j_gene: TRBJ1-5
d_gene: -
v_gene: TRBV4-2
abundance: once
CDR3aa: CASSQVGSEATQPQHF
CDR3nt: TGTGCCAGCAGCCAAGTGGGTTCTGAGGCAACTCAGCCCCAGCATTTT

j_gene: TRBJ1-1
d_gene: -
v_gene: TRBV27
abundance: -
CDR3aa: CASSSRQTLEAFF
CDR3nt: TGTGCCAGCAGTTCCCGACAGACGCTCGAAGCTTTCTTT

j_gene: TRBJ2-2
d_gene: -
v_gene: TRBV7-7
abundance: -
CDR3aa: CASSPRPEGGELFF
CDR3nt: TGTGCTAGCAGCCCACGACCCGAGGGTGGGGAGCTGTTTTTT

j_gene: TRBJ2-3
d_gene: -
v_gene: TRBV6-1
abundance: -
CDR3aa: CASRIQAAGDTQYF
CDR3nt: TGTGCCAGCAGGATCCAGGCCGCGGGAGATACGCAGTATTTT

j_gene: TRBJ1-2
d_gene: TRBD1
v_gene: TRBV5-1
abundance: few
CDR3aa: CASSPGDRGSNYGYTF
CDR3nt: TGCGCCAGCAGCCCAGGGGACAGGGGGTCTAACTATGGCTACACCTTC

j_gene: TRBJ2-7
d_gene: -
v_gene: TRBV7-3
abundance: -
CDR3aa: CASSPSGGRLEQYF
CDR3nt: TGTGCCAGCAGCCCATCGGGTGGCCGGCTGGAGCAGTACTTC

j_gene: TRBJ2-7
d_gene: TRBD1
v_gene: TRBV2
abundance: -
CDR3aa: CASRQATGLRYEQYF
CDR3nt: TGTGCCAGCAGGCAGGCGACAGGGTTACGCTACGAGCAGTACTTC

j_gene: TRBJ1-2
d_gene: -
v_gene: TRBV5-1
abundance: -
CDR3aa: CASSLTGSDGYTF
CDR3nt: TGCGCCAGCAGCTTGACGGGGTCGGACGGCTACACCTTC

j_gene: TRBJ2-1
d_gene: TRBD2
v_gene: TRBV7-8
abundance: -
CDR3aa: CASSFGLAGVTSYNEQFF
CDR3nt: TGTGCCAGCAGCTTCGGGCTAGCGGGGGTCACGAGTTACAATGAGCAGTTCTTC

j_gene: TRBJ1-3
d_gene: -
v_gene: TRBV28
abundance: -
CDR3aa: CASIRGYGNTIYF
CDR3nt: TGTGCCAGCATCCGGGGGTACGGAAACACCATATATTTT

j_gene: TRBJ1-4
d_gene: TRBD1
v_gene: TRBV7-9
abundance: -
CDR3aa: CASSSDRNNEKLFF
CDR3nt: TGTGCCAGCAGCTCGGACAGGAATAATGAAAAACTGTTTTTT

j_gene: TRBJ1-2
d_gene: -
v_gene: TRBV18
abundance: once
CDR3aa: CASSPPQATSGYTF
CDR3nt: TGTGCCAGCTCACCACCGCAAGCTACTAGCGGATACACCTTC